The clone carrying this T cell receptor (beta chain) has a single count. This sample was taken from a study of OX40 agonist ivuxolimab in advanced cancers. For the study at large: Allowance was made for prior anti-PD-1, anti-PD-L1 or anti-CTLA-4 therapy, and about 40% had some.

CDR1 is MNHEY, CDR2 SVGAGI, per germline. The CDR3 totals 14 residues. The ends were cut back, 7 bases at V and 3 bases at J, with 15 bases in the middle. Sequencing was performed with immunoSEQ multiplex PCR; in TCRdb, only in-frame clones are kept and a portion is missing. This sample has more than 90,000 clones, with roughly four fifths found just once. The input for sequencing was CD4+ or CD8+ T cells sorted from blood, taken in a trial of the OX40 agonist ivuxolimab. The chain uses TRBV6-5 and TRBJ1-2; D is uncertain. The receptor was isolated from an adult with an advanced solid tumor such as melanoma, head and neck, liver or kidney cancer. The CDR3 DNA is TGTGCCAGCACCTCAGGTCGACGGCACTATGGCTACACCTTC. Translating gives CASTSGRRHYGYTF.